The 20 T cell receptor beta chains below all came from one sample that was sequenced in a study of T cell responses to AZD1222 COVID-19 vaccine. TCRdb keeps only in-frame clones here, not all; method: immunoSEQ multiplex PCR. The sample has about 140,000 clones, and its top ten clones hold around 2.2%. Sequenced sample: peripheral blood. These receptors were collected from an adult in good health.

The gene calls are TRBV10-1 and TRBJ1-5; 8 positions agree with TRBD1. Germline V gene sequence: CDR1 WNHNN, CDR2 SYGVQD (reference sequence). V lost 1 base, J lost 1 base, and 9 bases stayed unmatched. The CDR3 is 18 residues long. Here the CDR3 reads CASSEYFTGGRSNQPQHF. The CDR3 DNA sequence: TGCGCCAGCAGTGAGTATTTTACAGGGGGTAGAAGCAATCAGCCCCAGCATTTT.

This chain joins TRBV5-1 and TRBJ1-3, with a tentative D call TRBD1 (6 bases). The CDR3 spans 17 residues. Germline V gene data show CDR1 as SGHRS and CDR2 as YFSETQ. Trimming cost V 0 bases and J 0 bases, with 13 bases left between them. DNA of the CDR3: TGCGCCAGCAGCTTGGCCGACAGGCAGAGCTCTGGAAACACCATATATTTT. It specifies CASSLADRQSSGNTIYF.

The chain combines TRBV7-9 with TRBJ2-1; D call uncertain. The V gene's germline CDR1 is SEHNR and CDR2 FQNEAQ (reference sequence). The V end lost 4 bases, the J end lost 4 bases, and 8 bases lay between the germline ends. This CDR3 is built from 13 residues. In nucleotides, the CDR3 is TGTGCCAGCAGCTCCACGGTGTACAATGAGCAGTTCTTC. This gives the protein CASSSTVYNEQFF. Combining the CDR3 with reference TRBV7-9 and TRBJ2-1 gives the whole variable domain DTGVSQNPRHKITKRGQNVTFRCDPISEHNRLYWYRQTLGQGPEFLTYFQNEAQLEKSRLLSDRFSAERPKGSFSTLEIQRTEQGDSAMYLCASSSTVYNEQFFGPGTRLTVL.

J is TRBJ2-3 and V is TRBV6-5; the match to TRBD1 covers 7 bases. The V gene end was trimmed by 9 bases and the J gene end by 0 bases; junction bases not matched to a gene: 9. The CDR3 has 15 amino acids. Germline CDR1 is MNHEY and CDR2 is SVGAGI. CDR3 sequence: CASGTRTGSTDTQYF. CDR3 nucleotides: TGTGCCAGTGGTACCCGGACAGGTAGCACAGATACGCAGTATTTT.

This chain's CDR3 is CSASLGPPKGEQFF. The CDR3 region has the DNA TGCAGTGCTAGTCTGGGACCCCCCAAGGGTGAGCAGTTCTTC. The V and J genes are TRBV20-1 and TRBJ2-1; D is perhaps TRBD1 or TRBD2 (5 bases each). The CDR3 totals 14 residues. The germline V gene has CDR1 DFQATT and CDR2 SNEGSKA (reference sequence). Trimming pared 3 bases from V and 9 bases from J, leaving 18 bases between.

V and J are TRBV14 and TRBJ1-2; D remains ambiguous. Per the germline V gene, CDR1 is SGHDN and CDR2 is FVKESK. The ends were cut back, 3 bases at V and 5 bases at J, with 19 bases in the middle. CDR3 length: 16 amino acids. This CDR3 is CASSHLARGLRYGYTF. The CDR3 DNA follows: TGTGCCAGCAGCCATTTGGCGAGAGGGCTACGGTATGGCTACACCTTC.

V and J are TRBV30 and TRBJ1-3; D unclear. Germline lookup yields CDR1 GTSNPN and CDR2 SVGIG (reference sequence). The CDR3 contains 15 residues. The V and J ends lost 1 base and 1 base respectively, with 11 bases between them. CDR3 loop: CAWSALTQSGNTIYF. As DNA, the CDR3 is TGTGCCTGGAGTGCCCTGACACAATCTGGAAACACCATATATTTT. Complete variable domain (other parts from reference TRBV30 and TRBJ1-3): SQTIHQWPATLVQPVGSPLSLECTVEGTSNPNLYWYRQAAGRGLQLLFYSVGIGQISSEVPQNLSASRPQDRQFILSSKKLLLSDSGFYLCAWSALTQSGNTIYFGEGSWLTVV.

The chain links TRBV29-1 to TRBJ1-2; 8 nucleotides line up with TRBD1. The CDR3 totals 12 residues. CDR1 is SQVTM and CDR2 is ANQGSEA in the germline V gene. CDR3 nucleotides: TGCAGTGGACAGGGCGCCTCCTATGGCTACACCTTC. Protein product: CSGQGASYGYTF.

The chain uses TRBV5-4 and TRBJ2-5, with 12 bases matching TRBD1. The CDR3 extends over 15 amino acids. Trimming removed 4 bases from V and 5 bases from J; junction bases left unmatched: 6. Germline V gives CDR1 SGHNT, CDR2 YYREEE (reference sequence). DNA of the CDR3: TGTGCCAGCAGCCCCGGGACAGGGGGCTGGGAGACCCAGTACTTC. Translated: CASSPGTGGWETQYF.

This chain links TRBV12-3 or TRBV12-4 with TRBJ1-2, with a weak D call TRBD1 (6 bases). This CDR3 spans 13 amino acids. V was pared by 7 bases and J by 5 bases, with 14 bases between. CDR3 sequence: CASTVTRGYGYTF. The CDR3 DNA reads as TGTGCCAGCACCGTCACCAGGGGTTATGGCTACACCTTC.

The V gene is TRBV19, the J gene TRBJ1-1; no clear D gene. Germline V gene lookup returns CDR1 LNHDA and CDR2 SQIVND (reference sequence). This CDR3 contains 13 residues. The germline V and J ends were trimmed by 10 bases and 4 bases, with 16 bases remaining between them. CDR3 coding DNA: TGTGCCACTACTGGGCCTTGGAGCACTGAAGCTTTCTTT. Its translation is CATTGPWSTEAFF.

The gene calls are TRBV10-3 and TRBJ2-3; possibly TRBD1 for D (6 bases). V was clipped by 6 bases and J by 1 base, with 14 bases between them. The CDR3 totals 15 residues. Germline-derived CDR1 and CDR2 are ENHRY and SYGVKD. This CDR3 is CAIRKEGVGTDTQYF. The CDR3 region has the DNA TGTGCCATCAGGAAAGAGGGGGTGGGCACAGATACGCAGTATTTT.

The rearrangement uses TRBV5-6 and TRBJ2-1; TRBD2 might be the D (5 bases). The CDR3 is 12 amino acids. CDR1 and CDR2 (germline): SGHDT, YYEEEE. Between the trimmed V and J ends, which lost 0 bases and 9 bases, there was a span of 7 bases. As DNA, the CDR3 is TGTGCCAGCAGCTTGGGACTACTTGAGCAGTTCTTC. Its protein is CASSLGLLEQFF.

DNA for the CDR3: TGTGCCAGCAGCCCAAAGAAGACCGACAGGGGTGATTCTGGCTACACCTTC. This translates into CASSPKKTDRGDSGYTF. This rearrangement joins TRBV2 to TRBJ1-2, with 8 nucleotides matching TRBD1. CDR1 SNHLY and CDR2 FYNNEI come from the germline V gene. The CDR3 covers 17 residues. The V segment lost 6 bases and the J segment 7 bases; nucleotides outside the gene matches: 19.

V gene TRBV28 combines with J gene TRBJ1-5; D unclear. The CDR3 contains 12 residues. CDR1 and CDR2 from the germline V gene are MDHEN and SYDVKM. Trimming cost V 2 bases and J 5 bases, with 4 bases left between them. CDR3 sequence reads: CASSLVYQPQHF. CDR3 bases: TGTGCCAGCAGTTTAGTCTATCAGCCCCAGCATTTT.

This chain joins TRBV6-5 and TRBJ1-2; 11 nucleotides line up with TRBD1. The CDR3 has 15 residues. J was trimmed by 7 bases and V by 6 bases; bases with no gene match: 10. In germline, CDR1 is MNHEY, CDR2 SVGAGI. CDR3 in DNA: TGTGCCAGCAGCCCCACCCCGGGACAGGGGGGTGGCTACACCTTC. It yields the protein CASSPTPGQGGGYTF.

The CDR3: CASSLAGVGNTEAFF. DNA of the CDR3: TGTGCCAGCAGCTTAGCGGGAGTTGGGAACACTGAAGCTTTCTTT. The chain is built from TRBV7-9 and TRBJ1-1, with no clear D. The CDR3 covers 15 residues. CDR1 is SEHNR and CDR2 is FQNEAQ in the germline V gene (reference sequence). V lost 0 bases and J lost 1, with 9 bases in between.

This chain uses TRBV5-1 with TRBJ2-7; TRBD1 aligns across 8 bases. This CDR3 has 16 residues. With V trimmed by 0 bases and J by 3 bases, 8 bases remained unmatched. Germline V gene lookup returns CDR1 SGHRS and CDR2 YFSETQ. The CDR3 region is CASSLDSKDRDYEQYF. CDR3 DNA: TGCGCCAGCAGCTTGGACTCCAAGGACAGGGACTACGAGCAGTACTTC.

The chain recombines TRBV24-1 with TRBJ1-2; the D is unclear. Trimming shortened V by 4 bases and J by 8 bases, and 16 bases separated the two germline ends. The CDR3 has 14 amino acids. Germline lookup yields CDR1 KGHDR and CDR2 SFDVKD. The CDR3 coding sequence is TGTGCCACCAGTGACCCCTCGTTCACTCAGGGCTACACCTTC. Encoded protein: CATSDPSFTQGYTF.

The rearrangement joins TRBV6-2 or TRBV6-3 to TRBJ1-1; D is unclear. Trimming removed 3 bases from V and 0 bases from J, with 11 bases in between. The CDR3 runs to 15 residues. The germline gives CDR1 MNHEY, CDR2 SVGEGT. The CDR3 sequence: CASSYLGRLNTEAFF. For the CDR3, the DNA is TGTGCCAGCAGTTATTTGGGAAGGCTGAACACTGAAGCTTTCTTT.